The 17 T cell receptor beta chains below all came from one sample that was sequenced in a study of cytotoxic CD8 clonotypes in ibrutinib-treated CLL. Measured with immunoSEQ multiplex PCR; TCRdb has only the in-frame clones, and not every one. The sample yields a few hundred thousand clones, just under 80% seen once. The sample consisted of PBMCs, taken before ibrutinib treatment. Receptors originate from a human donor with chronic lymphocytic leukemia.

This clone was observed a few times. The rearrangement uses TRBV30 and TRBJ1-1; D not resolved. V lost 4 bases and J 1 base, leaving 10 bases between the germline ends. This CDR3 is built from 13 residues. CDR1 GTSNPN and CDR2 SVGIG come from the germline V gene (reference sequence). CDR3 residues: CAWTRNENTEAFF. The CDR3 bases are TGTGCCTGGACGAGGAATGAGAACACTGAAGCTTTCTTT.

This clone was seen at least ten times. DNA of the CDR3: TGTGCCAGCAGCTCTGGCCCCGAAGCTTTCTTT. It translates to CASSSGPEAFF. V and J are TRBV7-9 and TRBJ1-1, with no clear D. CDR1 and CDR2 from the germline V gene are SEHNR and FQNEAQ (reference sequence). V lost 4 bases, J lost 8 bases, and 8 bases lay in between. This CDR3 is built from 11 residues. The full variable domain, its missing parts supplied by reference TRBV7-9 and TRBJ1-1, is DTGVSQNPRHKITKRGQNVTFRCDPISEHNRLYWYRQTLGQGPEFLTYFQNEAQLEKSRLLSDRFSAERPKGSFSTLEIQRTEQGDSAMYLCASSSGPEAFFGQGTRLTVV.

The chain carries TRBV28 and TRBJ2-7; D not resolved. This CDR3 has 15 amino acids. Trimming left V 4 bases short and J 6 bases short, with 19 bases between. The germline V gene has CDR1 MDHEN and CDR2 SYDVKM. In nucleotides, the CDR3 is TGTGCCAGCAGTTATGGGAAGTTGGTCGAGAGCGAGCAGTACTTC. Translating gives CASSYGKLVESEQYF.

The V gene is TRBV19, the J gene TRBJ1-2; maybe TRBD1 (5 bases). The CDR3 is 14 amino acids. V lost 3 bases, J lost 3 bases, and 11 bases lay in between. CDR1 and CDR2 (germline): LNHDA, SQIVND (reference sequence). CDR3 loop: CASSISSGYYGYTF. The CDR3 nucleotides are TGTGCCAGTAGTATTTCTTCAGGGTACTATGGCTACACCTTC.

The J gene is TRBJ2-4, the V gene TRBV11-2; D remains ambiguous. V lost 5 bases to trimming and J lost 0 bases, with 14 bases between them. This CDR3 spans 16 amino acids. The germline gives CDR1 SGHAT, CDR2 FQNNGV. The CDR3 DNA sequence: TGTGCCAGCAGCATTACAAGCGTCTTAGCCAAAAACATTCAGTACTTC. This sequence encodes CASSITSVLAKNIQYF.

The chain employs TRBV10-3 and TRBJ1-4; no reliable D call. CDR3 length equals 14 residues. Germline V gene lookup returns CDR1 ENHRY and CDR2 SYGVKD. The germline V and J ends were trimmed by 6 bases and 0 bases, with 8 bases remaining between them. This CDR3 is CAIRAGATNEKLFF. CDR3 DNA: TGTGCCATCAGAGCTGGGGCAACTAATGAAAAACTGTTTTTT.

CDR3 amino acids: CAWGRSDPEQYF. The CDR3 DNA reads as TGTGCCTGGGGGCGATCGGATCCCGAGCAGTACTTC. The V call is TRBV30, the J call TRBJ2-7; D gene uncertain. The CDR3 sequence is 12 residues long. Trimming cost V 5 bases and J 6 bases, with 14 bases left between them. Germline V gives CDR1 GTSNPN, CDR2 SVGIG (reference sequence).

The V call is TRBV27, the J call TRBJ2-7; no firm D call. Deletions cut 4 bases from V and 5 bases from J, with 12 bases between. The CDR3 runs 13 residues. Germline CDR1 MNHEY, CDR2 SMNVEV (reference sequence). The CDR3 here is CASSSPRADEQYF. CDR3 nucleotides: TGTGCCAGCAGTTCCCCCCGGGCAGACGAGCAGTACTTC.

The genes are TRBV4-3 and TRBJ2-7; 12 bases fit TRBD2. With V trimmed by 1 base and J by 3 bases, 1 base remained unmatched. This CDR3 is built from 15 residues. Germline V CDR1 and CDR2: LGHNA, YSLEER. CDR3 nucleotide sequence: TGCGCCAGCAGCCAAGTGACTAGCGGGAGCTACGAGCAGTACTTC. Amino acids: CASSQVTSGSYEQYF.

V gene TRBV7-6 combines with J gene TRBJ2-5; tentative D call: TRBD2 (5 bases). The germline V gene has CDR1 SGHVS and CDR2 FNYEAQ. The CDR3 length is 13 residues. V lost 5 bases and J 2 bases, leaving 9 bases between the germline ends. CDR3 region: CASSPRLQETQYF. In DNA form, the CDR3 reads TGTGCCAGCAGCCCGAGACTACAAGAGACCCAGTACTTC. The whole variable domain, filled in from reference TRBV7-6 and TRBJ2-5, reads GAGVSQSPRYKVTKRGQDVALRCDPISGHVSLYWYRQALGQGPEFLTYFNYEAQQDKSGLPNDRFSAERPEGSISTLTIQRTEQRDSAMYRCASSPRLQETQYFGPGTRLLVL.

The rearrangement joins TRBV23-1 to TRBJ2-1, with 12 bases that match TRBD2. Being an ORF, TRBV23-1 has a function that is uncertain. The CDR3 has 15 amino acids. With 8 bases clipped from V and 8 bases from J, the junction kept 10 bases outside the gene matches. The CDR3 region has the DNA TGCGCCAGCGGCAAGACTAGCGGGAGTTGCGATGAGCAGTTCTTC. It specifies CASGKTSGSCDEQFF.

The chain combines TRBV30 with TRBJ1-3; D gene ambiguous. CDR1 and CDR2 from the germline V gene are GTSNPN and SVGIG (reference sequence). This CDR3 comprises 13 residues. V was trimmed by 0 bases and J by 5 bases, leaving 8 bases between them. The CDR3 sequence is CAWSVRSRNTIYF. CDR3 nucleotides: TGTGCCTGGAGTGTACGTAGCCGAAACACCATATATTTT.

The rearrangement joins TRBV4-2 to TRBJ2-1; 13 positions match TRBD2. Germline trimming cut 2 bases from V and 5 bases from J; bases unmatched to any gene: 6. The germline V gene encodes CDR1 LGHNA and CDR2 YNFKEQ. This CDR3 has 17 residues. The CDR3 loop reads CASSQFHGTSGDNEQFF. Here the CDR3 DNA reads TGTGCCAGCAGCCAATTTCACGGGACTAGCGGGGACAATGAGCAGTTCTTC.

The chain joins TRBV6-1 to TRBJ1-5; D remains unclear. The CDR3 has 15 amino acids. Per the germline V gene, CDR1 is MNHNS and CDR2 is SASEGT. V was trimmed by 3 bases and J by 7 bases, leaving 16 bases between them. The CDR3: CASSEGGSSRQPQHF. DNA of the CDR3: TGTGCCAGCAGTGAGGGAGGGTCTAGCCGACAGCCCCAGCATTTT.

The chain employs TRBV6-5 and TRBJ2-7; 9 positions match TRBD2. V was pared by 6 bases and J by 4 bases, with 10 bases of the junction left unmatched. Germline V gene sequence: CDR1 MNHEY, CDR2 SVGAGI. This CDR3 has 15 residues. DNA for the CDR3: TGTGCCAGCAGGGAGGGCCCTAGCGGGACTTACGAGCAGTACTTC. As protein: CASREGPSGTYEQYF.

The chain carries TRBV4-3 and TRBJ2-7; 7 bases line up with TRBD1. CDR1 is LGHNA, CDR2 YSLEER, per germline. This CDR3 region has 17 residues. V shed 3 bases, J shed 2 bases, and the junction held 13 bases outside the gene matches. The CDR3 is CASSQGILRDRTYEQYF. The DNA of the CDR3 is TGCGCCAGCAGCCAGGGGATCCTCCGGGACAGAACCTACGAGCAGTACTTC.

There are a few counts of this clone. The gene calls are TRBV7-6 and TRBJ2-7; D is undetermined. The CDR3 sequence is 15 residues long. Germline V CDR1 and CDR2: SGHVS, FNYEAQ. The ends were cut back, 0 bases at V and 0 bases at J, with 9 bases in the middle. The CDR3 DNA sequence: TGTGCCAGCAGCTTAGCCGCAGGTAGCTCCTACGAGCAGTACTTC. Translating gives CASSLAAGSSYEQYF.